This is a list of T cell receptor beta chains from one sample in a study of cytomegalovirus exposure and HLA in healthy donors. This table comes from immunoSEQ multiplex PCR, and its TCRdb copy is limited to in-frame clones, with some not included. The data contain around 54,000 clones, about nine tenths of them singletons. The sequenced material came from PBMCs. The receptors derive from a young woman in good health and CMV-seropositive. CDR3s include the opening cysteine and the closing phenylalanine or tryptophan. D genes are given only for firm matches. Some rows mark clone size as missing; the rest say once, few, many or name a class of expanded clone.

V gene,clone size,D gene,J gene,CDR3 protein,CDR3 DNA
TRBV7-9,.,.,TRBJ1-2,CASSMSDRDYGYTF,TGTGCCAGCAGCATGTCGGACAGAGACTATGGCTACACCTTC
TRBV4-2,.,.,TRBJ2-7,CASSPRQANSYEQYF,TGTGCCAGCAGCCCCAGACAGGCTAACTCCTACGAGCAGTACTTC
TRBV28,few,TRBD1,TRBJ1-5,CASSQTGRQPQHF,TGTGCCAGCAGCCAGACAGGGAGGCAGCCCCAGCATTTT
TRBV27,.,.,TRBJ2-5,CASSLNGGRTQYF,TGTGCCAGCAGTCTAAACGGGGGTAGGACCCAGTACTTC
TRBV6-1,.,.,TRBJ1-1,CASSEGRGLDTEAFF,TGTGCCAGCAGTGAAGGTAGGGGGTTGGACACTGAAGCTTTCTTT
TRBV19,.,TRBD1,TRBJ1-5,CASSKGQGYQPQHF,TGTGCCAGTAGTAAGGGACAGGGTTATCAGCCCCAGCATTTT
TRBV7-2,.,TRBD1,TRBJ1-5,CASSSGTGSRPQHF,TGTGCCAGCAGCTCCGGGACAGGGAGTCGGCCCCAGCATTTT
TRBV5-4,.,TRBD2,TRBJ2-3,CASSAASGGPDTQYF,TGTGCCAGCAGCGCGGCGTCGGGGGGGCCAGATACGCAGTATTTT
TRBV5-4,.,TRBD1,TRBJ1-6,CASSNRGEALHF,TGTGCCAGCAGCAACAGGGGGGAGGCCCTCCACTTT
TRBV6-5,.,.,TRBJ1-5,CASSYSSTGQPQHF,TGTGCCAGCAGTTACTCGAGCACAGGGCAGCCCCAGCATTTT
TRBV6-1,.,TRBD1,TRBJ1-4,CASSGTTGLGEKLFF,TGTGCCAGCAGTGGAACGACAGGGCTGGGGGAAAAACTGTTTTTT
TRBV28,.,TRBD1,TRBJ1-2,CASSPPGTGALRHTF,TGTGCCAGCAGTCCACCCGGGACAGGGGCCCTTCGGCACACCTTC
TRBV19,.,.,TRBJ2-6,CASSIAQTGYGSGANVLTF,TGTGCCAGTAGTATCGCCCAAACAGGCTACGGCTCTGGGGCCAACGTCCTGACTTTC
TRBV7-8,.,.,TRBJ1-3,CASSLAGVNSGNTIYF,TGTGCCAGCAGCTTAGCCGGGGTTAACTCTGGAAACACCATATATTTT
TRBV28,.,.,TRBJ2-5,CASSLSGVGVQETQYF,TGTGCCAGCAGTTTAAGTGGGGTCGGGGTGCAAGAGACCCAGTACTTC
TRBV19,.,.,TRBJ2-2,CASSNPFQAVRTGELFF,TGTGCCAGTAGTAACCCCTTCCAAGCGGTGCGCACCGGGGAGCTGTTTTTT
TRBV7-7,once,.,TRBJ1-4,CASSLPGGLFF,TGTGCTAGCAGCCTCCCGGGTGGACTGTTTTTT
TRBV5-1,once,.,TRBJ1-3,CASSLAREPDTIYF,TGCGCCAGCAGCTTGGCCAGGGAACCCGACACCATATATTTT
TRBV29-1,.,.,TRBJ2-2,CSVGQGGFAGELFF,TGCAGCGTTGGGCAGGGTGGTTTCGCCGGGGAGCTGTTTTTT
TRBV15,.,TRBD1,TRBJ1-6,CATSLGTGVNSPLHF,TGTGCCACCAGCCTTGGGACAGGGGTTAATTCACCCCTCCACTTT
TRBV4-1,.,.,TRBJ2-7,CASSHETGSYEQYF,TGCGCCAGCAGCCACGAAACAGGGAGCTACGAGCAGTACTTC
TRBV9,.,TRBD2,TRBJ2-7,CASSVGVAGVEQYF,TGTGCCAGCAGCGTAGGGGTAGCGGGAGTCGAGCAGTACTTC
TRBV19,.,.,TRBJ2-1,CASSVEGGDYNEQFF,TGTGCCAGTAGTGTCGAGGGGGGGGATTACAATGAGCAGTTCTTC
TRBV10-3,.,TRBD1,TRBJ2-7,CAISEPDRGGYEQYF,TGTGCCATCAGTGAGCCTGACAGGGGAGGATACGAGCAGTACTTC
TRBV21-1,.,.,TRBJ2-7,CASSKDDRIKYTYEQYF,TGTGCCAGCAGCAAAGACGACAGGATTAAGTATACCTACGAGCAGTACTTC
TRBV9,.,TRBD1,TRBJ2-3,CASSVPSGDRARPTDTQYF,TGTGCCAGCAGCGTACCGAGCGGGGACAGGGCGCGACCCACAGATACGCAGTATTTT